The clone carrying this T cell receptor beta chain has only a few counts. V was trimmed by 4 bases and J by 9 bases, leaving 13 bases between them. From germline, CDR1 is KGHSH and CDR2 LQKENI. There are 13 residues in the CDR3. Unique molecular identifiers were used to barcode this TCRbeta library. Via MiXCR, TCRdb re-called the PCR reads, giving one row per CDR3 protein. The sample includes a few hundred thousand distinct CDR3 sequences, around 9.6% seen only once; the top ten take 6.2%. The record originates from a study of T-cell reconstitution after alpha-beta-depleted transplantation in children.

The TCR originated in a human donor who donated a stem cell graft to a child with acute lymphoblastic leukemia. This chain joins TRBV18 and TRBJ1-3, with D possibly being TRBD1 (5 bases). The sequencing used PBMCs from the stem cell graft donor, collected from the stem cell graft. The CDR3 nucleotides read TGTGCCAGCTCACACGGGACCCCCGGCACCATATATTTT. Residues: CASSHGTPGTIYF.